This entry features one T cell receptor (beta chain) sequence. Its antigen is not known. Included in the TCR beta cDNA libraries were unique molecular identifiers. Input of roughly 0.9 to 11 million T cells yielded a few hundred thousand cDNA molecules. TCRdb re-derived calls from the PCR reads in MiXCR, one entry per CDR3 protein. Of 820,000 or so distinct CDR3 sequences in the sample, 53% were seen once. The data are from a study of post-analysis software for immune sequencing data. About the study: Both relapsing-remitting and secondary progressive multiple sclerosis featured among the disease courses, as did progressive-relapsing multiple sclerosis.

Broader study findings: Relative to controls, patients with multiple sclerosis showed significantly lower normalized Chao1 diversity. Strong co-clustering by F measure was evident for samples that had been prepared in the same batch. Compared with controls, patients had more of about 5 TRBV segments, including TRBV5-6, TRBV5-1 and TRBV20-1.

Germline V gene sequence: CDR1 SEHNR, CDR2 FQNEAQ (reference sequence). With 5 bases removed from V and 5 bases from J, the gap between germline ends came to 15 bases. The CDR3 runs 14 residues. The clonotype comes from a girl under 18 with multiple sclerosis. The chain links TRBV7-9 to TRBJ2-5; TRBD1 might be the D (5 bases). The sample comprised blood. The CDR3 is CASSQTLGAETQYF. CDR3 coding DNA: TGTGCCAGCAGCCAGACTCTAGGGGCGGAGACCCAGTACTTC.